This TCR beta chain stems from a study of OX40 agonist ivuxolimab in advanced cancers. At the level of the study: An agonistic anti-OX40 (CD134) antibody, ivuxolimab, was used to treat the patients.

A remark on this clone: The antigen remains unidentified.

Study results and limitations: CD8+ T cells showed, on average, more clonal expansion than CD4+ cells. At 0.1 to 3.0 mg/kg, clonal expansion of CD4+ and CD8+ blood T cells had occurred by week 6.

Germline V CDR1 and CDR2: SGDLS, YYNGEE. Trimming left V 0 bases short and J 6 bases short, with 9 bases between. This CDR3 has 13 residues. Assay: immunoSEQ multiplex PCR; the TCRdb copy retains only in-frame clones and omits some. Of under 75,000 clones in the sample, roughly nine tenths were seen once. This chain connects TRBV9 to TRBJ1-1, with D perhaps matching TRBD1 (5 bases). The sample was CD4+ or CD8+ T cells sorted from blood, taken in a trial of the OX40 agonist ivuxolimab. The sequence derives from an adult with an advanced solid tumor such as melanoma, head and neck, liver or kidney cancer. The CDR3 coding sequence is TGTGCCAGCAGCGTAGTATTGGGGGCTGAAGCTTTCTTT. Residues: CASSVVLGAEAFF.